The clone carrying this T cell receptor (beta chain) has just one count. Treatment denoted: some 20 received Ad26.COV2.S at low or high dose, single or two shots; a few received placebo; per-sample allocation not given. At day 63 after the first vaccine or placebo injection, samples were drawn. Profiled with immunoSEQ multiplex PCR; TCRdb holds only in-frame clones, not every one. Of roughly 400,000 clones in the sample, around 90% were seen once. This entry belongs to a study of Ad26.COV2.S vaccination and SARS-CoV-2 variants. The CDR3 spans 13 residues. V gave up 3 bases and J gave up 2 bases, with 7 bases separating them. Germline-derived CDR1 and CDR2 are MDHEN and SYDVKM.

This TCR was sampled from a person aged 18-65 years who received the Ad26.COV2.S COVID-19 vaccine or a placebo. Source: peripheral blood, taken in a trial of Ad26.COV2.S vaccine versus placebo. The chain is built from TRBV28 and TRBJ2-5, with D unclear. CDR3 coding DNA: TGTGCCAGCAGTTTGGGCCAGCAAGAGACCCAGTACTTC. Residues: CASSLGQQETQYF.